The next 21 T cell receptor beta chains were all read from a single sample in a study of blood T cell repertoires in COVID-19. Repertoires were generated with immunoSEQ multiplex PCR, while TCRdb's copy carries only in-frame clones and drops some. Among some 74,000 clones listed, around 86% were seen once. The material sequenced was peripheral blood. The receptors were gathered from a man in his forties or fifties with active COVID-19.

This clone appeared once. The chain links TRBV28 to TRBJ2-7; the D is unclear. This CDR3 region has 15 residues. Germline values: CDR1 MDHEN, CDR2 SYDVKM. V lost 3 bases, J lost 4 bases, and 16 bases lay in between. The CDR3 DNA sequence: TGTGCCAGCAGTTTCGCGGCTGGCAAGAGGTACGAGCAGTACTTC. Translating it yields CASSFAAGKRYEQYF.

The V gene is TRBV28, the J gene TRBJ1-1, with D perhaps matching TRBD1 (6 bases). The germline V and J ends were trimmed by 5 bases and 6 bases, with 16 bases remaining between them. CDR3 size: 14 residues. The germline V gene has CDR1 MDHEN and CDR2 SYDVKM. DNA for the CDR3: TGTGCCAGCAGTCCCCCCAGGGGAGTCGCTGAAGCTTTCTTT. Its translation is CASSPPRGVAEAFF.

J is TRBJ2-3 and V is TRBV29-1; perhaps TRBD2 as D (5 bases). CDR1 SQVTM and CDR2 ANQGSEA come from the germline V gene. Trimming removed 6 bases from V and 4 bases from J, with 8 bases in between. This CDR3 region has 11 residues. The CDR3, as DNA: TGCAGCGTCGAGGGCGCAGATACGCAGTATTTT. Its translation: CSVEGADTQYF.

This clone was seen only a few times. The rearrangement links TRBV5-4 to TRBJ2-7; 9 bases match TRBD2. J gave up 4 bases and V 3 bases, and 8 bases lay outside the gene matches. The CDR3 runs 15 residues. Germline V CDR1 and CDR2: SGHNT, YYREEE (reference sequence). CDR3 sequence reads: CASSSMGLADYEQYF. CDR3 coding DNA: TGTGCCAGCAGCTCGATGGGACTAGCAGATTACGAGCAGTACTTC.

The rearrangement joins TRBV5-1 to TRBJ2-5, with TRBD2 identical over 12 bases. The germline CDR1 and CDR2 sequences are SGHRS and YFSETQ. CDR3 length: 17 residues. V was clipped by 4 bases and J by 7 bases; unmatched bases: 14. CDR3 coding DNA: TGCGCCAGCAGCGGATATACTAGCGGGGGGAACCTTGGGACCCAGTACTTC. It is translated as CASSGYTSGGNLGTQYF.

In this sample, this clone turned up once. The J gene is TRBJ1-5, the V gene TRBV27, with 8 nucleotides matching TRBD1. Trimming removed 3 bases from V and 5 bases from J; junction bases left unmatched: 3. This CDR3 spans 14 amino acids. Germline V gene sequence: CDR1 MNHEY, CDR2 SMNVEV (reference sequence). CDR3 bases: TGTGCCAGCAGTTTTCAGGACAGGGATCAGCCCCAGCATTTT. The encoded protein is CASSFQDRDQPQHF.

The V and J genes are TRBV9 and TRBJ1-1; TRBD1 matches 8 bases. The CDR3 is made up of 16 amino acids. V was clipped by 0 bases and J by 6 bases; unmatched bases: 10. Germline CDR1 is SGDLS and CDR2 is YYNGEE. CDR3 amino acids: CASSVGDRLIRAEAFF. DNA for the CDR3: TGTGCCAGCAGCGTAGGGGACAGGCTAATTCGGGCTGAAGCTTTCTTT.

This clone was seen more than once but under ten times. V usage is TRBV10-3 and J usage is TRBJ1-1; 9 bases agree with TRBD1. Losses at the gene ends were 6 bases for V and 1 base for J; bases not matched to a gene: 6. The CDR3 is 15 residues long. CDR1 and CDR2 from the germline V gene are ENHRY and SYGVKD. The CDR3 sequence is CAIREPGQGNTEAFF. CDR3 coding DNA: TGTGCCATCAGGGAGCCGGGACAGGGGAACACTGAAGCTTTCTTT.

The gene calls are TRBV18 and TRBJ1-4, with D possibly matching TRBD1 (6 bases). In germline, CDR1 is KGHSH, CDR2 LQKENI. There are 16 residues in the CDR3. The V end was cut by 1 base, the J end by 1 base, with 10 bases between. CDR3: CASSPQGQQTNEKLFF. CDR3 nucleotide sequence: TGTGCCAGCTCACCACAGGGACAACAAACTAATGAAAAACTGTTTTTT.

The chain carries TRBV19 and TRBJ2-1; D ambiguous. CDR3 length: 14 residues. The ends were cut back, 6 bases at V and 1 base at J, with 10 bases in the middle. CDR1 is LNHDA and CDR2 is SQIVND in the germline V gene (reference sequence). The CDR3 is CASRAGSSYNEQFF. In DNA form, the CDR3 reads TGTGCCAGTAGGGCCGGGTCATCCTACAATGAGCAGTTCTTC.

A single count supports this clone. This chain connects TRBV27 to TRBJ2-2; a possible D gene is TRBD1 (5 bases). Germline V lookup: CDR1 MNHEY, CDR2 SMNVEV (reference sequence). Trimming cost V 5 bases and J 4 bases, with 11 bases left between them. The CDR3 contains 14 residues. CDR3 loop: CASSGQPITGELFF. For the CDR3, the DNA is TGTGCCAGCAGTGGACAACCCATCACCGGGGAGCTGTTTTTT.

The chain recombines TRBV5-1 with TRBJ2-3; maybe TRBD1 (5 bases). CDR3 length: 14 residues. V lost 4 bases and J 1 base, leaving 10 bases between the germline ends. CDR1 and CDR2 (germline): SGHRS, YFSETQ. In nucleotides, the CDR3 is TGCGCCAGCAGCCCGGAAGGGGGCACAGATACGCAGTATTTT. Translation gives CASSPEGGTDTQYF.

This clone is a singleton in its sample. The chain uses TRBV11-2 and TRBJ1-1; TRBD1 is a possible D gene (5 bases). This CDR3 is 14 amino acids long. From germline, CDR1 is SGHAT and CDR2 FQNNGV. Trimming cost V 5 bases and J 1 base, with 11 bases left between them. The CDR3 nucleotides read TGTGCCAGCAGCGTCAACAGGTGGAACACTGAAGCTTTCTTT. Its protein product is CASSVNRWNTEAFF. Full variable domain (outside the CDR3, taken from reference TRBV11-2 and TRBJ1-1): EAGVAQSPRYKIIEKRQSVAFWCNPISGHATLYWYQQILGQGPKLLIQFQNNGVVDDSQLPKDRFSAERLKGVDSTLKIQPAKLEDSAVYLCASSVNRWNTEAFFGQGTRLTVV.

The V gene is TRBV28, the J gene TRBJ1-2; D ambiguous. Germline-derived CDR1 and CDR2 are MDHEN and SYDVKM. Trimming took off 6 bases at V and 3 bases at J, with 14 bases between the two ends. The CDR3 extends over 14 amino acids. For the CDR3, the DNA is TGTGCCAGCAGCCGGACGGGAACTTACTATGGCTACACCTTC. This gives the protein CASSRTGTYYGYTF.

The gene calls are TRBV4-2 and TRBJ2-3; TRBD2 matches 12 bases. Trimming cost V 0 bases and J 5 bases; bases outside gene matches: 3. Germline CDR1 LGHNA, CDR2 YNFKEQ. The CDR3 is 16 residues long. CDR3 DNA: TGTGCCAGCAGCCAAGATTGGACTAGCGGGATAGATACGCAGTATTTT. Translating it yields CASSQDWTSGIDTQYF.

The chain joins TRBV28 to TRBJ2-4; D gene ambiguous. The V gene lost 6 bases and the J gene lost 4 bases, with 4 bases spanning the gap. The CDR3 has 11 residues. The germline V gene has CDR1 MDHEN and CDR2 SYDVKM. The DNA for the CDR3 is TGTGCCAGCAGCCCGAAAAACATTCAGTACTTC. Amino acid sequence: CASSPKNIQYF.

This sequence joins TRBV7-2 and TRBJ2-3; D may be TRBD2 (6 bases). Trimming took off 0 bases at V and 0 bases at J, with 16 bases between the two ends. Germline V lookup: CDR1 SGHTA, CDR2 FQGNSA. CDR3 length: 18 residues. CDR3 coding DNA: TGTGCCAGCAGCTTAGCGCAGTCCGGGGGACTTAGCACAGATACGCAGTATTTT. Its translation is CASSLAQSGGLSTDTQYF.

V usage is TRBV6-6 and J usage is TRBJ2-2; 12 bases align to TRBD2. CDR1 and CDR2 (germline): MNHNY, SVGAGI (reference sequence). The CDR3 is 16 residues long. The V segment lost 5 bases and the J segment 5 bases; nucleotides outside the gene matches: 6. DNA for the CDR3: TGTGCCAGCAGTCCTAGACTAGCGGGGGAGACCGGGGAGCTGTTTTTT. Its translation: CASSPRLAGETGELFF.

This rearrangement joins TRBV30 to TRBJ1-5, with D perhaps TRBD1 (5 bases). Germline values: CDR1 GTSNPN, CDR2 SVGIG (reference sequence). This CDR3 is built from 16 residues. V was trimmed by 0 bases and J by 1 base, leaving 13 bases between them. CDR3 coding DNA: TGTGCCTGGAGTGTAATAAGGGGCCGGAGCAATCAGCCCCAGCATTTT. Translation: CAWSVIRGRSNQPQHF.

This clone was counted once. This rearrangement joins TRBV4-3 to TRBJ1-5; 8 bases agree with TRBD1. V lost 4 bases to trimming and J lost 4 bases; unmatched junction nucleotides: 3. Germline V gives CDR1 LGHNA, CDR2 YSLEER. This CDR3 comprises 14 residues. The CDR3 spells CASSLRQGNQPQHF. In DNA, the CDR3 is TGCGCCAGCAGCCTTCGACAGGGGAATCAGCCCCAGCATTTT.

The genes are TRBV11-2 and TRBJ2-5, with a tentative D call TRBD2 (6 bases). Germline V gene lookup returns CDR1 SGHAT and CDR2 FQNNGV. There are 14 residues in the CDR3. Trimming pared 3 bases from V and 0 bases from J, leaving 8 bases between. The CDR3 DNA sequence: TGTGCCAGCAGCTTGGGACTGAACCAAGAGACCCAGTACTTC. Translation: CASSLGLNQETQYF.